These T cell receptor beta chains were read from a single sample in a study of blood T cells in healthy people across ages. TCRdb recomputed calls from the 5' RACE reads with MiXCR, one row per CDR3 protein. This sample yields about 680,000 distinct CDR3 sequences, of which roughly 50% are seen a single time; about 32% belongs to the top ten. The sequenced material came from blood. Every receptor here comes from an older woman in good health. Each CDR3 is given without its conserved first and last residue. Fields, in order: J gene, clone size, V gene, CDR3 length, CDR3 protein. The size entry is marked missing in some rows and otherwise reads once, few, many or a size class.

j_call: TRBJ1-2; clone_size: -; v_call: TRBV7-9; cdr3_length: 10; cdr3_aa: ASNTGGYGYT
j_call: TRBJ2-7; clone_size: many; v_call: TRBV7-2; cdr3_length: 10; cdr3_aa: ASSLAWGEQY
j_call: TRBJ1-2; clone_size: few; v_call: TRBV28; cdr3_length: 13; cdr3_aa: ASSLRGPGLYGYT
j_call: TRBJ2-3; clone_size: -; v_call: TRBV9; cdr3_length: 13; cdr3_aa: ASSSRGSGSDTQY
j_call: TRBJ2-7; clone_size: -; v_call: TRBV6-1; cdr3_length: 13; cdr3_aa: ASSRNIGTLVEQY
j_call: TRBJ1-6; clone_size: -; v_call: TRBV27; cdr3_length: 11; cdr3_aa: ASGDRVDSPLH
j_call: TRBJ2-6; clone_size: -; v_call: TRBV19; cdr3_length: 15; cdr3_aa: ASSRGDRGLGANVLT
j_call: TRBJ2-7; clone_size: many; v_call: TRBV27; cdr3_length: 11; cdr3_aa: ASSLSSDYEQY
j_call: TRBJ2-7; clone_size: -; v_call: TRBV5-5; cdr3_length: 12; cdr3_aa: ASSNVGQNYEQY
j_call: TRBJ2-4; clone_size: few; v_call: TRBV5-1; cdr3_length: 13; cdr3_aa: ASSLPLLAENIQY
j_call: TRBJ2-7; clone_size: -; v_call: TRBV28; cdr3_length: 13; cdr3_aa: ASSFGGSGFYEQY
j_call: TRBJ2-2; clone_size: once; v_call: TRBV7-2; cdr3_length: 13; cdr3_aa: ASSRTGGRTGELF
j_call: TRBJ2-3; clone_size: -; v_call: TRBV7-6; cdr3_length: 15; cdr3_aa: ASSLRLAGEGTDTQY
j_call: TRBJ1-6; clone_size: -; v_call: TRBV7-3; cdr3_length: 12; cdr3_aa: ASSDGNSNSPLH
j_call: TRBJ2-1; clone_size: -; v_call: TRBV7-3; cdr3_length: 19; cdr3_aa: ASSLFRDRGRTSGSPNEQF
j_call: TRBJ2-7; clone_size: few; v_call: TRBV12-3/TRBV12-4; cdr3_length: 11; cdr3_aa: ASSPRVAYEQY
j_call: TRBJ2-3; clone_size: many; v_call: TRBV6-6; cdr3_length: 13; cdr3_aa: ASMRLAGDTDTQY
j_call: TRBJ2-7; clone_size: few; v_call: TRBV29-1; cdr3_length: 12; cdr3_aa: SVAPGTDLYEQY
j_call: TRBJ2-1; clone_size: few; v_call: TRBV29-1; cdr3_length: 11; cdr3_aa: SGSSELGNEQF
j_call: TRBJ2-1; clone_size: -; v_call: TRBV20-1; cdr3_length: 13; cdr3_aa: SARGGRSSYNEQF
j_call: TRBJ1-2; clone_size: few; v_call: TRBV24-1; cdr3_length: 11; cdr3_aa: ATSDSPNYGYT
j_call: TRBJ2-1; clone_size: -; v_call: TRBV5-1; cdr3_length: 14; cdr3_aa: ASSLGPAGVVNEQF
j_call: TRBJ2-7; clone_size: -; v_call: TRBV29-1; cdr3_length: 12; cdr3_aa: SVATSGRASEQY
j_call: TRBJ2-3; clone_size: -; v_call: TRBV7-2; cdr3_length: 13; cdr3_aa: ASSSETSGRATQY
j_call: TRBJ2-6; clone_size: -; v_call: TRBV6-1; cdr3_length: 15; cdr3_aa: ASSRLTGRTGANVLT
j_call: TRBJ2-3; clone_size: -; v_call: TRBV29-1; cdr3_length: 11; cdr3_aa: SEILAGTDTQY
j_call: TRBJ2-1; clone_size: -; v_call: TRBV7-2; cdr3_length: 10; cdr3_aa: ASSAMMTEQF
j_call: TRBJ2-5; clone_size: -; v_call: TRBV24-1; cdr3_length: 11; cdr3_aa: ATSEGPMETQY
j_call: TRBJ2-3; clone_size: -; v_call: TRBV7-2; cdr3_length: 14; cdr3_aa: ASSLGQTPSTDTRY
j_call: TRBJ1-1; clone_size: -; v_call: TRBV3-1; cdr3_length: 13; cdr3_aa: VSSQDGRGSAEAF
j_call: TRBJ1-1; clone_size: -; v_call: TRBV25-1; cdr3_length: 11; cdr3_aa: ASKTRANTEAF
j_call: TRBJ1-6; clone_size: few; v_call: TRBV7-2; cdr3_length: 13; cdr3_aa: ASSDGQLYNSPLH
j_call: TRBJ2-7; clone_size: -; v_call: TRBV2; cdr3_length: 12; cdr3_aa: ASTGQGGTSEQY
j_call: TRBJ2-5; clone_size: many; v_call: TRBV29-1; cdr3_length: 13; cdr3_aa: SVETSGRLIETQY
j_call: TRBJ1-1; clone_size: -; v_call: TRBV20-1; cdr3_length: 13; cdr3_aa: SARGQVVGGTEAF
j_call: TRBJ2-7; clone_size: -; v_call: TRBV20-1; cdr3_length: 12; cdr3_aa: SARDLILADEQY
j_call: TRBJ2-3; clone_size: -; v_call: TRBV24-1; cdr3_length: 15; cdr3_aa: ATSDIRTSGSTDTQY
j_call: TRBJ2-1; clone_size: few; v_call: TRBV20-1; cdr3_length: 12; cdr3_aa: SARDGRGGSEQF
j_call: TRBJ2-7; clone_size: -; v_call: TRBV25-1; cdr3_length: 12; cdr3_aa: ASSEYWAGDEQY
j_call: TRBJ2-1; clone_size: -; v_call: TRBV7-9; cdr3_length: 16; cdr3_aa: ASSYLPGLAGGGNEQF
j_call: TRBJ2-6; clone_size: -; v_call: TRBV9; cdr3_length: 16; cdr3_aa: ASSVLGGATSGANVLT
j_call: TRBJ2-3; clone_size: many; v_call: TRBV5-1; cdr3_length: 11; cdr3_aa: ASGDGATDTQY
j_call: TRBJ2-3; clone_size: few; v_call: TRBV7-9; cdr3_length: 13; cdr3_aa: ASSMTSPSTDTQY
j_call: -; clone_size: -; v_call: TRBV10-1; cdr3_length: 13; cdr3_aa: ASKTQGPDRETQY
j_call: TRBJ1-2; clone_size: few; v_call: TRBV7-9; cdr3_length: 13; cdr3_aa: ASSLGDTGFEGYT
j_call: TRBJ2-7; clone_size: -; v_call: TRBV28; cdr3_length: 12; cdr3_aa: ASSFDSLRYEQY
j_call: -; clone_size: -; v_call: TRBV29-1; cdr3_length: 9; cdr3_aa: SLREFNEQY
j_call: TRBJ2-1; clone_size: -; v_call: TRBV20-1; cdr3_length: 11; cdr3_aa: SARQTGSGEQF
j_call: TRBJ2-7; clone_size: once; v_call: TRBV28; cdr3_length: 13; cdr3_aa: ACSTTGGPSYEQY
j_call: TRBJ2-5; clone_size: -; v_call: TRBV20-1; cdr3_length: 11; cdr3_aa: SAHSGGLETQY
j_call: TRBJ2-5; clone_size: many; v_call: TRBV7-9; cdr3_length: 14; cdr3_aa: ASSSRTSGRRETQY
j_call: TRBJ2-5; clone_size: -; v_call: TRBV7-6; cdr3_length: 15; cdr3_aa: ASSLSAGGPSLETQY
j_call: TRBJ2-2; clone_size: few; v_call: TRBV6-4; cdr3_length: 14; cdr3_aa: ASSAQGAWNTGELF
j_call: TRBJ1-2; clone_size: -; v_call: TRBV2; cdr3_length: 10; cdr3_aa: ASRERGYGYT
j_call: TRBJ2-7; clone_size: -; v_call: TRBV24-1; cdr3_length: 13; cdr3_aa: ATSAMDRGEYEQY
j_call: TRBJ2-3; clone_size: -; v_call: TRBV20-1; cdr3_length: 9; cdr3_aa: SAIKTDTQY
j_call: TRBJ2-1; clone_size: -; v_call: TRBV9; cdr3_length: 14; cdr3_aa: ASSASWGTSKPEQF
j_call: TRBJ2-5; clone_size: -; v_call: TRBV20-1; cdr3_length: 11; cdr3_aa: SAVGQDQETQY
j_call: TRBJ2-5; clone_size: few; v_call: TRBV5-1; cdr3_length: 12; cdr3_aa: ASSRGQPYNEQY
j_call: TRBJ2-3; clone_size: -; v_call: TRBV12-3/TRBV12-4; cdr3_length: 12; cdr3_aa: ASNPRGRLDTQY